Listed below are T cell receptor beta chains from one sample, sequenced in a study of T cell responses to AZD1222 COVID-19 vaccine. TCRdb's table, derived via immunoSEQ multiplex PCR, lists solely in-frame clones and lacks some. Seen here are roughly 150,000 clones, about 89% observed once, and the top ten hold 1% to 1.5%. This specimen was peripheral blood, taken 28 days after the second AZD1222 dose. All receptors derive from an adult who received the AZD1222 COVID-19 vaccine. Both conserved end residues are part of each CDR3. A D gene is named only where the DNA matches it firmly. Expanded clones get a size class; other rows say once, few or many, or leave the size out.

V: TRBV24-1
size: .
D: TRBD1
J: TRBJ2-2
length: 13
CDR3: CALGTGGTGELFF
DNA: TGTGCCTTAGGGACAGGGGGCACCGGGGAGCTGTTTTTT

V: TRBV15
size: .
D: TRBD1
J: TRBJ1-2
length: 14
CDR3: CATSSRQGPYGYTF
DNA: TGTGCCACCAGCAGCAGACAGGGTCCCTATGGCTACACCTTC

V: TRBV10-1
size: .
D: .
J: TRBJ1-1
length: 13
CDR3: CATRVGEWTEAFF
DNA: TGCGCCACCAGGGTCGGGGAATGGACTGAAGCTTTCTTT

V: TRBV11-2
size: .
D: TRBD1
J: TRBJ2-5
length: 16
CDR3: CASSKRTGGFGETQYF
DNA: TGTGCCAGCAGTAAAAGGACAGGGGGCTTTGGAGAGACCCAGTACTTC

V: TRBV28
size: .
D: .
J: TRBJ1-2
length: 14
CDR3: CASSLQGWLYGYTF
DNA: TGTGCCAGCAGTTTACAGGGATGGCTCTATGGCTACACCTTC

V: TRBV10-3
size: .
D: .
J: TRBJ1-2
length: 13
CDR3: CAKSDQDRHGYTF
DNA: TGTGCCAAATCGGACCAGGATAGACATGGCTACACCTTC

V: TRBV3-1/TRBV3-2
size: .
D: .
J: TRBJ2-5
length: 12
CDR3: CASSQGQETQYF
DNA: TGTGCCAGCAGCCAAGGCCAAGAGACCCAGTACTTC

V: TRBV28
size: .
D: TRBD1
J: TRBJ2-7
length: 14
CDR3: CASSSGTGIYEQYF
DNA: TGTGCCAGCAGTTCCGGGACAGGTATCTACGAGCAGTACTTC

V: TRBV15
size: .
D: .
J: TRBJ2-5
length: 15
CDR3: CATSRDQTVQETQYF
DNA: TGTGCCACCAGCAGAGATCAAACAGTCCAAGAGACCCAGTACTTC

V: TRBV27
size: .
D: TRBD1
J: TRBJ1-1
length: 20
CDR3: CASIPTSWVRGRGQNTEAFF
DNA: TGTGCCAGCATCCCTACGTCTTGGGTGAGGGGAAGGGGGCAGAACACTGAAGCTTTCTTT

V: TRBV7-2
size: .
D: .
J: TRBJ2-7
length: 15
CDR3: CASSQIGTAPYEQYF
DNA: TGTGCCAGCAGCCAGATCGGGACGGCCCCTTACGAGCAGTACTTC

V: TRBV4-2
size: .
D: .
J: TRBJ2-3
length: 18
CDR3: CASSQGTDARSSTDTQYF
DNA: TGTGCCAGCAGCCAAGGGACAGACGCACGATCTAGCACAGATACGCAGTATTTT

V: TRBV11-3
size: .
D: TRBD2
J: TRBJ2-1
length: 18
CDR3: CASSLDVGGLAGKNEQFF
DNA: TGTGCCAGCAGCTTAGACGTGGGGGGACTAGCGGGTAAAAATGAGCAGTTCTTC

V: TRBV7-9
size: .
D: .
J: TRBJ1-2
length: 17
CDR3: CASSLAHRSQGNYGYTF
DNA: TGTGCCAGCAGCTTAGCCCACCGCTCCCAGGGAAACTATGGCTACACCTTC

V: TRBV5-6
size: few
D: TRBD2
J: TRBJ2-2
length: 16
CDR3: CASSQGTSGNTGELFF
DNA: TGTGCCAGCAGCCAGGGGACTAGCGGGAACACCGGGGAGCTGTTTTTT

V: TRBV5-4
size: .
D: TRBD1
J: TRBJ1-2
length: 13
CDR3: CASSTTGPWGYTF
DNA: TGTGCCAGCAGCACGACAGGGCCTTGGGGCTACACCTTC